Presented here are 18 T cell receptor beta chains from one specimen sequenced in a study of T cell responses to AZD1222 COVID-19 vaccine. Here immunoSEQ multiplex PCR was the method, and the copy in TCRdb shows in-frame clones only, minus some. The sample records 90,000 to 150,000 clones, roughly nine tenths being singletons. The source material was peripheral blood, sampled 28 days after the second AZD1222 dose. Every receptor here comes from an adult who received the AZD1222 COVID-19 vaccine.

This chain connects TRBV12-5 to TRBJ2-5; 12 bases map to TRBD2. The CDR3 spans 14 residues. In germline, CDR1 is LGHNT, CDR2 FRNRAP. The J segment lost 2 bases and the V segment lost 7 bases, leaving 2 bases of the junction unmatched. The CDR3 loop reads CASALAGGQETQYF. As DNA, the CDR3 is TGTGCTAGTGCTCTAGCGGGGGGGCAAGAGACCCAGTACTTC.

The rearrangement joins TRBV28 to TRBJ1-6; 7 bases are a match to TRBD1. Germline lookup yields CDR1 MDHEN and CDR2 SYDVKM. J was trimmed by 5 bases and V by 8 bases; bases with no gene match: 12. This CDR3 has 16 amino acids. For the CDR3, the DNA is TGTGCCAGCGTCCTGGGGGGAGGGGGCAATAATTCACCCCTCCACTTT. As protein: CASVLGGGGNNSPLHF.

This clone was seen only once. This sample also contains other DNA sequences that code for the same CDR3. The chain employs TRBV28 and TRBJ1-4, with D unresolved. Germline V gene sequence: CDR1 MDHEN, CDR2 SYDVKM. CDR3 size: 11 residues. The ends were cut back, 3 bases at V and 7 bases at J, with 3 bases in the middle. The CDR3 spells CASSLGEKLFF. CDR3 DNA: TGTGCCAGCAGTTTGGGTGAAAAACTGTTTTTT.

The chain has TRBV5-4 and TRBJ2-2, with a weak D call TRBD2 (5 bases). The CDR3 is made up of 13 amino acids. Germline loops: CDR1 SGHNT, CDR2 YYREEE (reference sequence). V shed 4 bases and J shed 6 bases, with 10 bases lying between them. The CDR3 nucleotides read TGTGCCAGCAGCCAGGACTGGGCCGGGGAGCTGTTTTTT. Translating gives CASSQDWAGELFF.

As regards this clone: A read error may account for a junction end that differs from germline. The chain has TRBV24-1 and TRBJ2-1; D could derive from TRBD1 or TRBD2 (6 bases each). The CDR3 has 16 residues. Per germline, CDR1 KGHDR and CDR2 SFDVKD. CDR3 protein: CATSVLSGATYNEQFF. CDR3 DNA: TGTGCCACCAGTGTTTTGTCGGGGGCCACCTACAATGAGCAGTTCTTC.

The sample holds one count of this clone. DNA for the CDR3: TGTGCCAGCAGCGAGACAGGGGGCGCGGCTTCGAAGACCCAGTACTTC. This translates into CASSETGGAASKTQYF. The V gene is TRBV7-8, the J gene TRBJ2-5, with 10 nucleotides matching TRBD1. V lost 5 bases and J lost 6; bases outside the gene matches: 12. The CDR3 totals 16 residues. Looked up from germline, CDR1 is SGHVS and CDR2 is FQNEAQ.

The rearrangement links TRBV7-9 to TRBJ2-7; D not resolved. Germline CDR1 reads SEHNR; CDR2 reads FQNEAQ (reference sequence). The length of the CDR3 is 12 residues. The V end was cut by 3 bases, the J end by 4 bases, with 7 bases between. The CDR3 reads CASSFVGYEQYF. CDR3 in DNA: TGTGCCAGCAGCTTCGTGGGGTACGAGCAGTACTTC.

The chain employs TRBV24-1 and TRBJ2-3; 10 positions match TRBD1. This CDR3 contains 14 residues. Germline V gene sequence: CDR1 KGHDR, CDR2 SFDVKD. The V gene end was trimmed by 4 bases and the J gene end by 7 bases; junction bases not matched to a gene: 4. CDR3 sequence reads: CATSDDRGLNTQYF. The CDR3 DNA sequence: TGTGCCACCAGTGACGACAGGGGGCTCAATACGCAGTATTTT.

This chain connects TRBV6-2 or TRBV6-3 to TRBJ1-5; 12 nucleotides align to TRBD1. Germline assignment: CDR1 MNHEY and CDR2 SVGEGT. The length of the CDR3 is 17 residues. Trimming at V came to 5 bases and at J to 4 bases, leaving 9 bases not matched to a gene. The CDR3 spells CASSTGQGAFRNQPQHF. The CDR3 bases are TGTGCCAGCAGTACGGGACAGGGGGCATTTAGAAATCAGCCCCAGCATTTT.

The gene calls are TRBV11-1 and TRBJ1-1; D gene ambiguous. Germline CDR1 reads SGHAT; CDR2 reads FQDESV (reference sequence). CDR3 size: 15 residues. Trimming removed 5 bases from V and 0 bases from J, with 13 bases in between. The CDR3 sequence: CASSPMGSMNTEAFF. The DNA for the CDR3 is TGTGCCAGCAGCCCGATGGGGTCCATGAACACTGAAGCTTTCTTT.

The chain employs TRBV25-1 and TRBJ1-6; maybe TRBD1 (5 bases). This CDR3 comprises 12 residues. V lost 2 bases, J lost 12 bases, and 8 bases lay in between. CDR1 and CDR2 from the germline V gene are MGHDK and SYGVNS. CDR3 sequence: CASSEGGGPLHF. CDR3 in DNA: TGTGCCAGCAGTGAAGGGGGTGGACCCCTCCACTTT.

This sequence joins TRBV4-1 and TRBJ1-1, with D perhaps matching TRBD1 (6 bases). The CDR3 consists of 18 residues. Germline CDR1 MGHRA, CDR2 YSYEKL. Trimming took 0 bases from V and 5 from J, leaving 22 bases between them. The CDR3 reads CASSQDWGSGAGRTEAFF. In DNA form, the CDR3 reads TGCGCCAGCAGCCAAGATTGGGGTTCGGGGGCAGGTAGGACTGAAGCTTTCTTT.

The V call is TRBV19, the J call TRBJ2-3; D unresolved. V gave up 7 bases and J gave up 0 bases, with 11 bases separating them. The length of the CDR3 is 14 residues. In germline, CDR1 is LNHDA, CDR2 SQIVND (reference sequence). The CDR3 coding sequence is TGTGCCAGTAAAGGCGGAATAAGCACAGATACGCAGTATTTT. Its protein product is CASKGGISTDTQYF.

The V call is TRBV19, the J call TRBJ1-6; 10 positions match TRBD1. CDR1 is LNHDA and CDR2 is SQIVND in the germline V gene (reference sequence). Losses at the gene ends were 5 bases for V and 7 bases for J; bases not matched to a gene: 8. CDR3 size: 16 residues. The CDR3 nucleotides are TGTGCCAGTAGTCCCCGGGGGACAGGGGACAATTCACCCCTCCACTTT. Encoded protein: CASSPRGTGDNSPLHF.

This chain joins TRBV19 and TRBJ2-7, with D maybe TRBD2 (6 bases). In germline, CDR1 is LNHDA, CDR2 SQIVND (reference sequence). The CDR3 consists of 15 residues. With 2 bases removed from V and 5 bases from J, the gap between germline ends came to 16 bases. This CDR3 is CASSISGRNRDEQYF. In DNA, the CDR3 is TGTGCCAGTAGTATATCAGGGAGGAATCGGGACGAGCAGTACTTC.

The J gene is TRBJ1-2, the V gene TRBV19; D is possibly TRBD1 (6 bases). Trimming removed 5 bases from V and 0 bases from J, with 13 bases in between. From germline, CDR1 is LNHDA and CDR2 SQIVND (reference sequence). CDR3 length: 15 residues. In nucleotides, the CDR3 is TGTGCCAGTAGTTCCTCGGACAGAGCTAACTATGGCTACACCTTC. Translating it yields CASSSSDRANYGYTF.

As to this clone: In the same sample, other DNA sequences code for this CDR3. The V call is TRBV4-3, the J call TRBJ1-1; the D gene is possibly TRBD1 (6 bases). This CDR3 is 14 amino acids long. CDR1 LGHNA and CDR2 YSLEER come from the germline V gene. V was cut by 0 bases and J by 1 base, with 6 bases left in between. The CDR3 region has the DNA TGCGCCAGCAGCCAAGACAGGGGGAACACTGAAGCTTTCTTT. Its translation: CASSQDRGNTEAFF.

The chain uses TRBV27 and TRBJ1-2; the D is unclear. Germline V gene data show CDR1 as MNHEY and CDR2 as SMNVEV (reference sequence). Trimming stripped 6 bases from V and 4 bases from J, with 9 bases between. The CDR3 has 12 amino acids. The CDR3 is CASRTLRYGYTF. In DNA, the CDR3 is TGTGCCAGCAGGACTCTCCGCTATGGCTACACCTTC.